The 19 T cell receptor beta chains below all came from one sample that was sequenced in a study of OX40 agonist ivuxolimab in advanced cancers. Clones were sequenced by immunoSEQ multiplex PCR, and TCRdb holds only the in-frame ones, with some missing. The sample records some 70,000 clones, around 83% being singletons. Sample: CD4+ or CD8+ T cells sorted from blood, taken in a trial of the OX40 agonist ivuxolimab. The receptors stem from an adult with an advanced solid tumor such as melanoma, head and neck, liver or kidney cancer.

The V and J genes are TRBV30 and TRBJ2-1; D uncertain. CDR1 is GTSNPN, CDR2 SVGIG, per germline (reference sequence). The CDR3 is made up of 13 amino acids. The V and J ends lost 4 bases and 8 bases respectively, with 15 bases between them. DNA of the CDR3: TGTGCCTGGAATCCAAGGCCTTGGGATGAGCAGTTCTTC. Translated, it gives CAWNPRPWDEQFF.

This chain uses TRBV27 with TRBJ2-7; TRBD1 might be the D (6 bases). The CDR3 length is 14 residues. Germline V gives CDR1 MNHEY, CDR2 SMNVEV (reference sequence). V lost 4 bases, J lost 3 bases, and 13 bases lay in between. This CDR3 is CASSYRDAHYEQYF. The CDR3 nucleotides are TGTGCCAGCAGTTACAGGGACGCACACTACGAGCAGTACTTC.

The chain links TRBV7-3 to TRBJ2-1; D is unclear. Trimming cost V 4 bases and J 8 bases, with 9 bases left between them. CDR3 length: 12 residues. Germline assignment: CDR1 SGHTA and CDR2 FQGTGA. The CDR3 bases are TGTGCCAGCAGCTCCCGCGTCGATGAGCAGTTCTTC. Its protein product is CASSSRVDEQFF.

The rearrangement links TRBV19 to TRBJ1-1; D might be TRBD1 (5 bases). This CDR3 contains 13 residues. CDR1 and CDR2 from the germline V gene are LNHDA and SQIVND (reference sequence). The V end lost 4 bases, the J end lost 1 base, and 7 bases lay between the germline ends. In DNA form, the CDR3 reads TGTGCCAGTAGTAGGGGGGAGAACACTGAAGCTTTCTTT. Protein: CASSRGENTEAFF.

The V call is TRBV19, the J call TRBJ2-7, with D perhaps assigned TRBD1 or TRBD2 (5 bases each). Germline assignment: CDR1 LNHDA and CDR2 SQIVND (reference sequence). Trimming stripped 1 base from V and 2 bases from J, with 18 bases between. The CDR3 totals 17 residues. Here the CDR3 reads CASSIVSTRDGTYEQYF. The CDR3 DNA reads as TGTGCCAGTAGTATAGTCTCGACTCGGGACGGGACCTACGAGCAGTACTTC.

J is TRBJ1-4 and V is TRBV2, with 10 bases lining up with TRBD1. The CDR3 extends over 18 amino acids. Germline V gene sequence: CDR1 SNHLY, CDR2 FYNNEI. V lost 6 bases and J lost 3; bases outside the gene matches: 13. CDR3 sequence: CASRQRQGAVPANEKLFF. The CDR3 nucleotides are TGTGCCAGCAGGCAAAGACAGGGGGCTGTTCCGGCTAATGAAAAACTGTTTTTT.

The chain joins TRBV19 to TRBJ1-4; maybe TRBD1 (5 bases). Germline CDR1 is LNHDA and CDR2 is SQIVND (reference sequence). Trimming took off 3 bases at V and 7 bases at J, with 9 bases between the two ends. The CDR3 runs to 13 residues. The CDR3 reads CASSISRAEKLFF. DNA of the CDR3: TGTGCCAGTAGTATTTCCAGGGCTGAAAAACTGTTTTTT.

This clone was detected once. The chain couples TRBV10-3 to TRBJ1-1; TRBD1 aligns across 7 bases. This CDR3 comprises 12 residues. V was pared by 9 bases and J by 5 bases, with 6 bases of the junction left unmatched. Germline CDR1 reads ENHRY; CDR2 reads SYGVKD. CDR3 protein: CAIGTDGTEAFF. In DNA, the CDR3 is TGTGCCATAGGGACAGATGGGACTGAAGCTTTCTTT.

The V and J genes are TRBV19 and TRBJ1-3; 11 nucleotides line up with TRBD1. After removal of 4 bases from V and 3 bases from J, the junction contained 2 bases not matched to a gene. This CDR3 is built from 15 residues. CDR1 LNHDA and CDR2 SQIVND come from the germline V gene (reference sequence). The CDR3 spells CASSTGTGGGNTIYF. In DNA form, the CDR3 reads TGTGCCAGTAGTACCGGGACAGGGGGTGGAAACACCATATATTTT.

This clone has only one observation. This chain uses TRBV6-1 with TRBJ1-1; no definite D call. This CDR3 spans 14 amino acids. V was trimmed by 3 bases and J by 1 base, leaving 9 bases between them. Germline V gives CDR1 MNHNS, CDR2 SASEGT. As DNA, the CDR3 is TGTGCCAGCAGTGATCTCCGGGGGAACACTGAAGCTTTCTTT. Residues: CASSDLRGNTEAFF.

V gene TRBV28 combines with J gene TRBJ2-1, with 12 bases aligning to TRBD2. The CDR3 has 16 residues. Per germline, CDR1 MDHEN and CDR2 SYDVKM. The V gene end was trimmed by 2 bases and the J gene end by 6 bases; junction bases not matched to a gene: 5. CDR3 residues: CASSLVLAGGPNEQFF. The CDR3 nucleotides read TGTGCCAGCAGTTTAGTCCTAGCGGGAGGGCCCAATGAGCAGTTCTTC.

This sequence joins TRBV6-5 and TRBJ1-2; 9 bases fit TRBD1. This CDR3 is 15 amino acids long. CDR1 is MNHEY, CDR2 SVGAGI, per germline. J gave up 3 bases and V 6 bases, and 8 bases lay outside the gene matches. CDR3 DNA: TGTGCCAGCAGGCAACCACAGGGGGCAGACTATGGCTACACCTTC. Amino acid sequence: CASRQPQGADYGYTF.

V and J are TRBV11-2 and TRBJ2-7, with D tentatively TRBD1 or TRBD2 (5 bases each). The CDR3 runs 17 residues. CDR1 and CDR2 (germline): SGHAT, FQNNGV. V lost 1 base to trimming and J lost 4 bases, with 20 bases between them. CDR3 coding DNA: TGTGCCAGCAGCTTAGGTGTAGGTGAGGGGTTGGGGTACGAGCAGTACTTC. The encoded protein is CASSLGVGEGLGYEQYF. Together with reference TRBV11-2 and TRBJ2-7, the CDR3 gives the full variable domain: EAGVAQSPRYKIIEKRQSVAFWCNPISGHATLYWYQQILGQGPKLLIQFQNNGVVDDSQLPKDRFSAERLKGVDSTLKIQPAKLEDSAVYLCASSLGVGEGLGYEQYFGPGTRLTVT.

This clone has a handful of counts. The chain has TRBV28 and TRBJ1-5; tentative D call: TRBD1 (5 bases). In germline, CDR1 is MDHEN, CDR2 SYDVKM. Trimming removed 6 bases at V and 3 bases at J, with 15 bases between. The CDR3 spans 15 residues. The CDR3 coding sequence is TGTGCCAGCAGCGCCGGTGTGGGGCTCAATCAGCCCCAGCATTTT. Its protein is CASSAGVGLNQPQHF.

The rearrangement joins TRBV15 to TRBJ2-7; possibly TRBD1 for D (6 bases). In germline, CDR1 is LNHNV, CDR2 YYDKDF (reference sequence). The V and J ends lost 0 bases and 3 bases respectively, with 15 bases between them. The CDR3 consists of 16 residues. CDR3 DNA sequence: TGTGCCACCAGCAGAGACGTCGGGACAAGAAACTACGAGCAGTACTTC. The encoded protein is CATSRDVGTRNYEQYF.

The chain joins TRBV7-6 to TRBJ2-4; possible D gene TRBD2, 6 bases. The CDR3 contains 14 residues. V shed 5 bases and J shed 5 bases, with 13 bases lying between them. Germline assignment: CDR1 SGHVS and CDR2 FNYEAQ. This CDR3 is CASSNPTRENIQYF. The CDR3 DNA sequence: TGTGCCAGCAGCAACCCGACTAGGGAAAACATTCAGTACTTC.

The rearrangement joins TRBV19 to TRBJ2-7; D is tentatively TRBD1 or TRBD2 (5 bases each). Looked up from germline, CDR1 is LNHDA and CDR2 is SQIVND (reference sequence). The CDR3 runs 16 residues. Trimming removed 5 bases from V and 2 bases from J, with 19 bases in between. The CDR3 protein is CASSVPGTAAAYEQYF. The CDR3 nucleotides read TGTGCCAGTAGTGTCCCCGGGACCGCGGCGGCCTACGAGCAGTACTTC.

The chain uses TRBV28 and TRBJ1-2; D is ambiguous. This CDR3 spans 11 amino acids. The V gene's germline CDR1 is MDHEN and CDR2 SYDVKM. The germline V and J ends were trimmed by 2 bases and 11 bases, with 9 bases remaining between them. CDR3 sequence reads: CASSLRQSYTF. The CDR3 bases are TGTGCCAGCAGTTTAAGGCAGAGTTACACCTTC.

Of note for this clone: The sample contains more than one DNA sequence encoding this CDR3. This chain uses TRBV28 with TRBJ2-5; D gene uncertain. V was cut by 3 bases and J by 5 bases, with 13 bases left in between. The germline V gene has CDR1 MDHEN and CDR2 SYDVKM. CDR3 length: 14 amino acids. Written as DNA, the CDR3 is TGTGCCAGCAGTTTGCCTGGGGTCAGCGAGACCCAGTACTTC. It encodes CASSLPGVSETQYF.